This section outlines one T cell receptor (beta chain) sequence together with its context. Its antigen remains unidentified. Combining a sample-barcoded 5' primer with a J-beta primer mix, a second PCR ran for about 7 to 12 cycles. Each of the cDNA molecules was tagged by a template-switch adaptor with 12 random nucleotides. TCRdb analysed the 5' RACE reads with MiXCR anew, one entry per CDR3 protein. This table has 850,000 to 1,300,000 distinct CDR3 sequences, 40% to 55% appearing once. This entry comes from a study of blood T cells in healthy people across ages. The study's findings and limits: Diversity of TCR beta per million T cells declined in a roughly linear way with age.

Total RNA extracted from each sample amounted to at least 6 micrograms. The source is a woman aged 60 to 75 in good health. The sequencing sample was made of blood.

This chain's CDR3 is CASSFEDRGEQYF. CDR3 DNA: TGTGCCAGCAGCTTTGAGGACAGGGGAGAGCAGTACTTC. This chain joins TRBV7-2 and TRBJ2-7, with 9 bases that match TRBD1. The CDR3 spans 13 residues. Germline V CDR1 and CDR2: SGHTA, FQGNSA. With 3 bases clipped from V and 7 bases from J, the junction kept 4 bases outside the gene matches.